This TCR beta chain was captured by sequencing in a study of blood T cell repertoires in COVID-19 (TCRdb year 2020). For the study in its entirety: Collaborator samples came from the United States, Italy and Spain and covered acute and convalescent phases of COVID-19. A de-identified subject ID, COVID-19 status, age in years and sex were almost always included in the sample metadata. The repertoires were made available in a free public database intended to serve as a resource for research on the immune response to SARS-CoV-2. The material from the prospective study consisted of cDNA or gDNA derived from T cells, B-cell-depleted T cells, or PBMCs. The samples were drawn from two sources: the first 160 participants of the ongoing ImmuneRACE study, and 950 to 1,500 subjects contributed by 6 global collaborators. Deeply sampled blood TCRbeta repertoires from subjects exposed to, actively infected with, or recovered from COVID-19 were included in the dataset. Where HLA class I and class II types were available, the types were taken from metadata supplied by the sample provider, not from assay-based typing.

The study at large found these results: The quantity of clinical and demographic metadata differed by source and by participant and was supplied without curation.

The collaborating institutions used their own protocols to collect whole blood in K2EDTA tubes. For TCRbeta analysis, collaborator samples were shipped as frozen whole blood, as isolated PBMCs, or as DNA extracted from either sample type. The immunoSEQ Assay, a bias-controlled multiplex PCR, was used to amplify TCRbeta CDR3 regions from genomic DNA. On the study's bioinformatics: Within the assay, amplification of reference gene primers was used to estimate how many nucleated cells each sample contained. To quantify the absolute abundance of each unique TCRbeta CDR3 rearrangement, sequence reads were collapsed and filtered. For each sample, productive Simpson clonality was calculated by taking the square root of Simpson's diversity index across productive rearrangements. TCRdb limited this immuneACCESS table to in-frame rearrangements with V and J called. A share of clones is missing; checked studies link under half to unresolved V genes, and the rest is unexplained. V and J calls and clone size are given by that table; D and trimming were obtained from the DNA. The sample table contains more than 95,000 clones; only one count was recorded for about 86% of them. The biggest ten clones account for about 3.6% of the sample.

A note on this clone: This clone's antigen is unknown. No base-level quality is on record; no much larger clone is a single base apart.

Trimming accounts for 1 base at V and 5 bases at J, while the number of junction bases matched to no gene is 7. Per the germline V gene, MDHEN is the CDR1 and SYDVKM is the CDR2. The CDR3 spans 16 residues, from the cysteine through the phenylalanine. Only the CDR3 region is kept as DNA, spanning 48 bases read in frame from base 1. The sample was peripheral blood. This receptor was identified in a woman older than 75 with active or convalescent COVID-19. Recombination joined TRBV28 with TRBJ1-5, and 8 junctional nucleotides match TRBD1. The bases are TGTGCCAGCAGTTTATCGGGCAGGGGGCAATATCAGCCCCAGCATTTT. Translation gives CASSLSGRGQYQPQHF.